These 31 T cell receptor beta chains share one sample of origin, sequenced in a study of monozygotic twins with inflammatory bowel disease. TCRdb reprocessed the 5' RACE reads, with one entry per CDR3 protein and no DNA. Its clone listing holds roughly 160,000 distinct CDR3 sequences. Sequencing used blood. These receptors were taken from a human donor with ulcerative colitis or Crohn's disease, or a healthy co-twin of an affected twin (not recorded which).

The chain couples TRBV27 to TRBJ2-7; TCRdb calls TRBD1, which cannot be checked without DNA. Germline V gives CDR1 MNHEY, CDR2 SMNVEV (reference sequence). The CDR3 is 14 amino acids. The CDR3 reads CASSPRRSSYEQYF.

The chain has TRBV5-5 and TRBJ1-5. Germline values: CDR1 SGHKS, CDR2 YYEKEE (reference sequence). This CDR3 spans 14 amino acids. The CDR3 region is CASSLAIPRQPQHF. The whole variable domain, filled in from reference TRBV5-5 and TRBJ1-5, reads DAGVTQSPTHLIKTRGQQVTLRCSPISGHKSVSWYQQVLGQGPQFIFQYYEKEERGRGNFPDRFSARQFPNYSSELNVNALLLGDSALYLCASSLAIPRQPQHFGDGTRLSIL.

This chain connects TRBV20-1 to TRBJ2-7; the D call of TRBD1 rests on TCRdb alone, since no DNA is present to check it. Germline CDR1 is DFQATT and CDR2 is SNEGSKA (reference sequence). This CDR3 has 15 amino acids. This CDR3 reads CSAATFGGRSYEQYF.

The chain uses TRBV3-1 and TRBJ2-5. This CDR3 region has 13 residues. CDR1 and CDR2 (germline): LGHDT, YNNKEL (reference sequence). CDR3 residues: CASSQEDQETQYF.

J is TRBJ2-1 and V is TRBV7-9. CDR1 and CDR2 from the germline V gene are SEHNR and FQNEAQ (reference sequence). CDR3 length: 11 amino acids. CDR3 sequence reads: CASRMDNEQIF.

The rearrangement links TRBV5-1 to TRBJ2-1; as DNA is missing, the TRBD2 call by TCRdb cannot be tested. Germline V gene sequence: CDR1 SGHRS, CDR2 YFSETQ. The CDR3 loop spans 15 amino acids. CDR3 amino acids: CASSLASGAANEQFF.

The chain links TRBV5-1 to TRBJ2-2. This CDR3 comprises 15 residues. The germline gives CDR1 SGHRS, CDR2 YFSETQ. CDR3 residues: CASSFGQSNTGELFF.

CDR3 in amino acids: CASSSFPSSSYEQYF. V is TRBV12-3 or TRBV12-4 and J is TRBJ2-7. The CDR3 extends over 15 amino acids.

The chain combines TRBV5-1 with TRBJ2-7; TCRdb's D gene call, TRBD2, goes unchecked for lack of DNA. This CDR3 is 15 amino acids long. The germline gives CDR1 SGHRS, CDR2 YFSETQ. CDR3: CASSRGGNEGYEQYF.

V is TRBV11-2 and J is TRBJ1-2; TCRdb picks TRBD1, but there is no DNA to check that call. CDR3 length equals 16 residues. The germline V gene encodes CDR1 SGHAT and CDR2 FQNNGV. The CDR3 region is CASSLDMVNRNYGYTF.

The V call is TRBV12-3 or TRBV12-4, the J call TRBJ2-1. The CDR3 is 14 residues long. The CDR3 region is CASSLAGAGNEQFF.

The chain is built from TRBV4-2 and TRBJ2-3; TCRdb's D call of TRBD2 is untestable without DNA. CDR1 and CDR2 (germline): LGHNA, YNFKEQ. This CDR3 region has 15 residues. CDR3 amino acids: CASSQGGGSEDTQYF.

This sequence joins TRBV20-1 and TRBJ1-4; TCRdb lists TRBD1, though no DNA is available to test this call. Per germline, CDR1 DFQATT and CDR2 SNEGSKA (reference sequence). The CDR3 loop spans 15 amino acids. The CDR3 loop is CSALPTPGQDEKLFF.

This chain connects TRBV4-2 to TRBJ2-3. The germline V gene has CDR1 LGHNA and CDR2 YNFKEQ. CDR3 length equals 16 residues. This CDR3 is CASSATVAARTDTQYF.

The chain has TRBV12-3 or TRBV12-4 and TRBJ1-3. The CDR3 is made up of 16 amino acids. CDR3 protein: CASTARDKTSGNTIYF.

This chain connects TRBV3-1 to TRBJ2-1. Germline V gene lookup returns CDR1 LGHDT and CDR2 YNNKEL (reference sequence). The CDR3 has 14 amino acids. CDR3 amino acids: CASSPDSAYNEQFF.

The rearrangement uses TRBV5-1 and TRBJ1-4; as DNA is missing, the TRBD1 call by TCRdb cannot be tested. This CDR3 comprises 14 residues. In germline, CDR1 is SGHRS, CDR2 YFSETQ. CDR3 sequence: CASSRTGWDEKLFF.

The chain is built from TRBV29-1 and TRBJ2-5; checking the TCRdb D call of TRBD2 is not possible without DNA. This CDR3 comprises 16 residues. Germline V CDR1 and CDR2: SQVTM, ANQGSEA. CDR3 residues: CSVEMISGMYQETQYF.

The J gene is TRBJ1-5, the V gene TRBV12-3 or TRBV12-4; TCRdb names TRBD1, which stays unverified in the absence of DNA. This CDR3 is 14 amino acids long. CDR3 sequence reads: CASSFGPFGQPQHF.

The chain has TRBV20-1 and TRBJ2-5; without DNA, the TCRdb call of TRBD1 cannot be checked. This CDR3 spans 15 amino acids. Germline V lookup: CDR1 DFQATT, CDR2 SNEGSKA (reference sequence). The CDR3 sequence: CSAPVGTRRWETQYF.

The rearrangement uses TRBV29-1 and TRBJ1-1; the TRBD1 assignment by TCRdb is unverifiable without DNA. The germline V gene has CDR1 SQVTM and CDR2 ANQGSEA. The CDR3 spans 15 residues. The CDR3 reads CSVHRDRGLGRQAFF. Based on the CDR3 plus reference TRBV29-1 and TRBJ1-1, the full variable domain is SAVISQKPSRDICQRGTSLTIQCQVDSQVTMMFWYRQQPGQSLTLIATANQGSEATYESGFVIDKFPISRPNLTFSTLTVSNMSPEDSSIYLCSVHRDRGLGRQAFFGQGTRLTVV.

V usage is TRBV5-1 and J usage is TRBJ2-7; TCRdb's assignment of TRBD1 cannot be checked, as there is no DNA. The CDR3 runs 14 residues. The V gene's germline CDR1 is SGHRS and CDR2 YFSETQ. CDR3 residues: CASSLSGQEYEQYF.

The chain couples TRBV5-8 to TRBJ2-1. Germline loops: CDR1 SGHTS, CDR2 YDEGEE. This CDR3 is built from 13 residues. The CDR3 sequence is CASSFGLYNEQFF. The full variable domain, completed using reference TRBV5-8 and TRBJ2-1, is EAGVTQSPTHLIKTRGQQATLRCSPISGHTSVYWYQQALGLGLQFLLWYDEGEERNRGNFPPRFSGRQFPNYSSELNVNALELEDSALYLCASSFGLYNEQFFGPGTRLTVL.

The gene calls are TRBV27 and TRBJ2-3; the TCRdb call, TRBD2, lacks DNA for checking. The CDR3 totals 15 residues. In germline, CDR1 is MNHEY, CDR2 SMNVEV (reference sequence). The CDR3 sequence: CASSKGETSTDTQYF.

The V gene is TRBV5-1, the J gene TRBJ2-3. The CDR3 consists of 14 residues. Germline loops: CDR1 SGHRS, CDR2 YFSETQ. CDR3 protein: CASSSFDPTDTQYF.

The CDR3 is CASSARDRGEYGYTF. The chain has TRBV7-2 and TRBJ1-2; TCRdb's D gene call, TRBD1, goes unchecked for lack of DNA. Per germline, CDR1 SGHTA and CDR2 FQGNSA. The CDR3 length is 15 residues.

The chain carries TRBV11-2 and TRBJ1-1; TCRdb gives TRBD1 as the D gene, but with no DNA this cannot be confirmed. This CDR3 has 15 residues. The germline V gene encodes CDR1 SGHAT and CDR2 FQNNGV. CDR3 loop: CASSVHHRESAEAFF.

The V and J genes are TRBV15 and TRBJ1-1. The CDR3 has 15 amino acids. Germline V gives CDR1 LNHNV, CDR2 YYDKDF (reference sequence). The CDR3 region is CATSRDLGTLTEAFF. The full variable domain, completed using reference TRBV15 and TRBJ1-1, is DAMVIQNPRYQVTQFGKPVTLSCSQTLNHNVMYWYQQKSSQAPKLLFHYYDKDFNNEADTPDNFQSRRPNTSFCFLDIRSPGLGDTAMYLCATSRDLGTLTEAFFGQGTRLTVV.

The rearrangement uses TRBV20-1 and TRBJ1-1. Germline V gene lookup returns CDR1 DFQATT and CDR2 SNEGSKA (reference sequence). The CDR3 consists of 13 residues. Here the CDR3 reads CSARWRVATEAFF.

CDR3 protein: CASSLGSPYEQYF. This sequence joins TRBV27 and TRBJ2-7. The CDR3 covers 13 residues. Per the germline V gene, CDR1 is MNHEY and CDR2 is SMNVEV (reference sequence).

J is TRBJ2-1 and V is TRBV12-3 or TRBV12-4; TCRdb gives TRBD1 as the D gene, but with no DNA this cannot be confirmed. This CDR3 has 14 residues. The CDR3 region is CASRGAGAWNEQFF.